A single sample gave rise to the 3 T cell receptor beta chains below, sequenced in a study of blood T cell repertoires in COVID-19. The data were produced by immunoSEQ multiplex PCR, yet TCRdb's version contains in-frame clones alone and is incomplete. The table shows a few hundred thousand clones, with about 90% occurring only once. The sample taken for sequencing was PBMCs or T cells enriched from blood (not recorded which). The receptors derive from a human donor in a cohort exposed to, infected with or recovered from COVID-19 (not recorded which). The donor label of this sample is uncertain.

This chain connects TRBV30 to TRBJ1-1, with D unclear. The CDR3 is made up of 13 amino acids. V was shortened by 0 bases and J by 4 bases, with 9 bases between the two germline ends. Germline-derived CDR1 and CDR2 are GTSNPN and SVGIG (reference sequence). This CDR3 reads CAWSVRGGTEAFF. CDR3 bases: TGTGCCTGGAGTGTACGGGGTGGCACTGAAGCTTTCTTT. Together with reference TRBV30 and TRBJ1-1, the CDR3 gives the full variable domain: SQTIHQWPATLVQPVGSPLSLECTVEGTSNPNLYWYRQAAGRGLQLLFYSVGIGQISSEVPQNLSASRPQDRQFILSSKKLLLSDSGFYLCAWSVRGGTEAFFGQGTRLTVV.

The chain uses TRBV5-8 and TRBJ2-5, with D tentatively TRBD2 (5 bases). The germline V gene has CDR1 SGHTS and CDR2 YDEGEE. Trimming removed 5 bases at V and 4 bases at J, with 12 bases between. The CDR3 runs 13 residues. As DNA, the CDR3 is TGTGCCAGCAGTTTTACCGAGGGAGAGACCCAGTACTTC. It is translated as CASSFTEGETQYF.

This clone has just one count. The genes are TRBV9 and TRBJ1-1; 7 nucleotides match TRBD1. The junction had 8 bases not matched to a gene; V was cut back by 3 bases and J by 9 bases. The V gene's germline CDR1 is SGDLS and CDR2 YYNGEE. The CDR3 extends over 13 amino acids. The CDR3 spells CASSGGGGAKAFF. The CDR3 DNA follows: TGTGCCAGCAGCGGCGGAGGGGGCGCGAAAGCTTTCTTT. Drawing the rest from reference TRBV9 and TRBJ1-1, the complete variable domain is DSGVTQTPKHLITATGQRVTLRCSPRSGDLSVYWYQQSLDQGLQFLIQYYNGEERAKGNILERFSAQQFPDLHSELNLSSLELGDSALYFCASSGGGGAKAFFGQGTRLTVV.